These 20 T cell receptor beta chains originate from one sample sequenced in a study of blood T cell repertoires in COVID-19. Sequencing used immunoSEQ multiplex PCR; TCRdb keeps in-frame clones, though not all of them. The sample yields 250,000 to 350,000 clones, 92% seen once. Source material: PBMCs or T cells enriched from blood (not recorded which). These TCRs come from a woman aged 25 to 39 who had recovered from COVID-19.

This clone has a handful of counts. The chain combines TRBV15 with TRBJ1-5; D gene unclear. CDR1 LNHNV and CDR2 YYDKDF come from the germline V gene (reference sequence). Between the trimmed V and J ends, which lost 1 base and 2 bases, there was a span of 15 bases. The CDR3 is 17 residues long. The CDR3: CATSRGRRDWGNQPQHF. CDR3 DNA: TGTGCCACCAGCAGAGGAAGGAGGGATTGGGGCAATCAGCCCCAGCATTTT.

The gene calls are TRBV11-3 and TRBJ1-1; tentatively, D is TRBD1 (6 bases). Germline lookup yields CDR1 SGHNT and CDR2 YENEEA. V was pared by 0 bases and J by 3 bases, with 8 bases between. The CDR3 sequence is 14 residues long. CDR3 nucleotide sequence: TGTGCCAGCAGCTTAGAAGGGACATACACTGAAGCTTTCTTT. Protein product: CASSLEGTYTEAFF.

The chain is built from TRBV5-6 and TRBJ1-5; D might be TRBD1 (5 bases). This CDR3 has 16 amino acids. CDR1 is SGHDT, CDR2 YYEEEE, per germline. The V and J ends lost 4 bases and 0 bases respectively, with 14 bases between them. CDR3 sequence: CASSIQQEYSNQPQHF. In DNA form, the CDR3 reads TGTGCCAGCAGCATTCAACAGGAGTATAGCAATCAGCCCCAGCATTTT.

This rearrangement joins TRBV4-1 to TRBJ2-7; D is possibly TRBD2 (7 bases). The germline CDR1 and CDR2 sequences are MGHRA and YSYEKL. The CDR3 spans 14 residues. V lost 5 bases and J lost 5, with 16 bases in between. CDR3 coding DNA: TGCGCCAGCAGCACACAGGGAGGGATCCACGAGCAGTACTTC. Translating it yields CASSTQGGIHEQYF.

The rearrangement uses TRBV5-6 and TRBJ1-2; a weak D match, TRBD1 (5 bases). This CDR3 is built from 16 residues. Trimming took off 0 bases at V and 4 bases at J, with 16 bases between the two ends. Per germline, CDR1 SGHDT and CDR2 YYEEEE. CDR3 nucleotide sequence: TGTGCCAGCAGCTTGGGGCAGGGAAGAGTTGCCTATGGCTACACCTTC. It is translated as CASSLGQGRVAYGYTF.

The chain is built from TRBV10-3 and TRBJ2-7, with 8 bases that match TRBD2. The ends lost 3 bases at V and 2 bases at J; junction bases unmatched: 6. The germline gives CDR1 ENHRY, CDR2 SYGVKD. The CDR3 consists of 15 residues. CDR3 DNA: TGTGCCATCAGTGACCCTAGCGGGCCGACCTACGAGCAGTACTTC. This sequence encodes CAISDPSGPTYEQYF.

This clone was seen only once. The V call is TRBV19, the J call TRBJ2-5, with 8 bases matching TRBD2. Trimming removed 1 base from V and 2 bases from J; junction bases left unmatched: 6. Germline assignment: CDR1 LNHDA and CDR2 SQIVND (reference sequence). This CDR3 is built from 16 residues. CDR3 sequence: CASSIGSSGGQETQYF. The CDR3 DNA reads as TGTGCCAGTAGTATAGGGTCCAGCGGGGGTCAAGAGACCCAGTACTTC.

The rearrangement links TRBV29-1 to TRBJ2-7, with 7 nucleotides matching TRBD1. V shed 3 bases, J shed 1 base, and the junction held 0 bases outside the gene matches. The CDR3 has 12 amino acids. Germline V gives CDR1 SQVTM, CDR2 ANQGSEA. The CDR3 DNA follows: TGCAGCGTTGAGGGACAGTCCTACGAGCAGTACTTC. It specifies CSVEGQSYEQYF.

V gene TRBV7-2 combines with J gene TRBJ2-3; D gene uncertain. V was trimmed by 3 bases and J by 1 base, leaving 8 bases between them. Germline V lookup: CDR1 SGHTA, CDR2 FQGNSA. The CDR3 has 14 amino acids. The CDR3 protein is CASSLARGTDTQYF. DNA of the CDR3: TGTGCCAGCAGCTTGGCCCGGGGCACAGATACGCAGTATTTT.

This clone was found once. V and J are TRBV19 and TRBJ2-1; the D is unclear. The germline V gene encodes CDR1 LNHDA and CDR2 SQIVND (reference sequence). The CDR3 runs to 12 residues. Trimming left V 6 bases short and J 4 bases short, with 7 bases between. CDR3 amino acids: CASSAPYNEQFF. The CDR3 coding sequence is TGTGCCAGTAGCGCGCCTTACAATGAGCAGTTCTTC.

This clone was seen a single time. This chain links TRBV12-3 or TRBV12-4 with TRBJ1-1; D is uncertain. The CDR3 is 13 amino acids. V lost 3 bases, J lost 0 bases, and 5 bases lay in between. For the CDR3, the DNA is TGTGCCAGCAGTTTGGGCTTGAACACTGAAGCTTTCTTT. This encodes CASSLGLNTEAFF.

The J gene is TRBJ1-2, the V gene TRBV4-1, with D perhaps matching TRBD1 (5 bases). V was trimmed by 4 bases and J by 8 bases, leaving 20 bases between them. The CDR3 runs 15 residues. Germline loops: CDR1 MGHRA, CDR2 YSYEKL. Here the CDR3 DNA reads TGCGCCAGCAGCCTTTCCGAGTGGGGCCGGTCGGGCTACACCTTC. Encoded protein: CASSLSEWGRSGYTF.

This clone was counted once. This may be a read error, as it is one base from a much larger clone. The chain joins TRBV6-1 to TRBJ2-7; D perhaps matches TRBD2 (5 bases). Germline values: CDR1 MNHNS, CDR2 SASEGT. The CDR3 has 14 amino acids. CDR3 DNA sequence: TGTGCCAGCAGTGACAGACTGAGGAACGGGGTCGTTGACTTC. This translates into CASSDRLRNGVVDF.

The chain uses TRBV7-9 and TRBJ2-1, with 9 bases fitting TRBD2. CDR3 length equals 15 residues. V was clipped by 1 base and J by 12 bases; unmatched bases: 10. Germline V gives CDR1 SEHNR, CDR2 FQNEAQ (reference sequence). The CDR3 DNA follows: TGTGCCAGCAGCTTAGATGTAGCGGGAGTTATTCGGCAGTTCTTC. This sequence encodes CASSLDVAGVIRQFF.

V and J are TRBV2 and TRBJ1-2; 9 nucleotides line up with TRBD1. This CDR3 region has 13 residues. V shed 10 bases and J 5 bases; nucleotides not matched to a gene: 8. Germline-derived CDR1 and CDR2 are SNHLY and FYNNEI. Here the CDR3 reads CATVQGAWYGYTF. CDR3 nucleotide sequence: TGTGCCACTGTACAGGGGGCCTGGTATGGCTACACCTTC.

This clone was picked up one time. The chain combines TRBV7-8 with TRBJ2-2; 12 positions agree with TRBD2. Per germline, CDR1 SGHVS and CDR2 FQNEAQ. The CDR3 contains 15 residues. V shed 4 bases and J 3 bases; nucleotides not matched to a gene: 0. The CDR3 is CASSSSGGDTGELFF. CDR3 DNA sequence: TGTGCCAGCAGCTCTAGCGGGGGGGACACCGGGGAGCTGTTTTTT.

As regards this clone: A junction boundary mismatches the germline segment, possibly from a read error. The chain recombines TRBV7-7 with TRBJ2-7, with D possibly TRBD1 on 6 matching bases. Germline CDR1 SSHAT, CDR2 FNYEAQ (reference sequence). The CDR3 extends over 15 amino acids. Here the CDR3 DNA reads TGTGCTAGCAGCTTCGCCGTCTTGAACAGGGACGAGCAGTACTTC. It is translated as CASSFAVLNRDEQYF.

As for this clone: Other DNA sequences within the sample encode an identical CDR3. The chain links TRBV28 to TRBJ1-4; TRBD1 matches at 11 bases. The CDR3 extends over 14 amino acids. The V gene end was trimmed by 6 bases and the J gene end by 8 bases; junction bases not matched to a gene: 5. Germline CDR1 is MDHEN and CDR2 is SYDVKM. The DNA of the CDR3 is TGTGCCAGCAGCCGGACAGGGGGCGGGGAAAAACTGTTTTTT. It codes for CASSRTGGGEKLFF.

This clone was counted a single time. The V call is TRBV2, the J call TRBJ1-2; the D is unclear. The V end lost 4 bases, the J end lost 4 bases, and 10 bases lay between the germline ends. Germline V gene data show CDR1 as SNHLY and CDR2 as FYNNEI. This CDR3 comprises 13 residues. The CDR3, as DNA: TGTGCCAGCAGTGTTGGGCTGTCCTATGGCTACACCTTC. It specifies CASSVGLSYGYTF.

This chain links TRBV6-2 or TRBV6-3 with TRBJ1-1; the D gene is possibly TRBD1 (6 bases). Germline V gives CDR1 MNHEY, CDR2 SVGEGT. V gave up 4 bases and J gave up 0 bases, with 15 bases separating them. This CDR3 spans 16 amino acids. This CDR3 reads CASSSPPGQLNTEAFF. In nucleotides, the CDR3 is TGTGCCAGCAGTTCGCCCCCGGGACAACTGAACACTGAAGCTTTCTTT.